Listed here is a single TCR beta chain. The target antigen is unknown. V lost 2 bases to trimming and J lost 4 bases, with 9 bases between them. The CDR3 has 13 residues. Germline V gives CDR1 SGDLS, CDR2 YYNGEE. A multiplex PCR was run with 60 Vbeta primers and 13 Jbeta primers. Sequencing used immunoSEQ multiplex PCR; TCRdb keeps in-frame clones, though not all of them. The repertoire holds approximately 88,000 clones, roughly three fifths seen once, with 3.2% in the top ten. At the time of sampling, donors were nominally healthy, though unrecorded immune exposures were likely. This sample is drawn from a study of cytomegalovirus exposure and HLA in healthy donors. Whole-study context: Approximately 85 million unique TCRs from HLA-typed donors made up an early data release.

The study's findings and limits: Clonal expansion, a later analysis showed, was greater in HLA-associated TCR beta chains than in equally common others. CMV serostatus was the only recorded immune exposure for donors.

The chain carries TRBV9 and TRBJ1-2; no clear D. The sample comprised PBMCs. This receptor was taken from a man aged 60 to 75 in good health and CMV-seronegative. CDR3 DNA sequence: TGTGCCAGCAGCGTGAGGGAGGGCTATGGCTACACCTTC. It translates to CASSVREGYGYTF.